This TCR beta chain is drawn from a study of T cells in Graves' hyperthyroidism and ophthalmopathy. Whole-study results and caveats: Blood shared most expanded thyroid clonotypes above 0.001. The model made its ophthalmopathy prediction, and onset followed a median approximately six months later.

There are 12 residues in the CDR3. CDR1 is SGHNT, CDR2 YYREEE, per germline (reference sequence). About this clonotype: Its antigen is still unknown.

Researchers amplified the TCR beta CDR3 regions from RNA transcripts. The HTBI set primed first-round TCR CDR3 RT-PCR. TCRdb reanalysed the multiplex PCR reads using MiXCR and keeps one entry per CDR3 protein. The sample holds 370,000 or so distinct CDR3 sequences, 15% to 18% seen once. The V gene is TRBV5-4, the J gene TRBJ1-2; the D gene is possibly TRBD1 (5 bases). The specimen was blood. The source is a woman between 18 and 29 years old with Graves' hyperthyroidism that later progressed to Graves' ophthalmopathy. The DNA of the CDR3 is TGTGCGAGCGGGGGGGAATCCTATGGCTACACCTTC. Its translation: CASGGESYGYTF.